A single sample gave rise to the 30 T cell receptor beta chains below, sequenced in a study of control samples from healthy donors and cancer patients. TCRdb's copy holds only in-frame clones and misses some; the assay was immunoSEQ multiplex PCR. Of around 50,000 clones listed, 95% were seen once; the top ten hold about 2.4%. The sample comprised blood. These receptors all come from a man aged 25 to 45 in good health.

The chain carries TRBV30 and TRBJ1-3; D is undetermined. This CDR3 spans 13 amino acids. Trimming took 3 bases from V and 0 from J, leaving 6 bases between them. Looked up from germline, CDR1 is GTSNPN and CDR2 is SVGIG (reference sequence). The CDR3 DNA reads TGTGCCTGGAGCCGGGGCTCTGGAAACACCATATATTTT. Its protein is CAWSRGSGNTIYF.

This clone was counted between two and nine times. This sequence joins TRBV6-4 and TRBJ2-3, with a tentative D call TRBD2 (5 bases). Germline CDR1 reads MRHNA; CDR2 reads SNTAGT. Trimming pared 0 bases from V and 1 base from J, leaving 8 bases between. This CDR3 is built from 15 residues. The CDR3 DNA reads TGTGCCAGCAGTGACTCGGACGGGGGCACAGATACGCAGTATTTT. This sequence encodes CASSDSDGGTDTQYF.

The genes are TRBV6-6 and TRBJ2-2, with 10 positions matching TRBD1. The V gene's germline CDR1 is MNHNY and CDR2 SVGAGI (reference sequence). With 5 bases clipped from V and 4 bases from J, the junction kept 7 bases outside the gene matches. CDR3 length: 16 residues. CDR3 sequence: CASSPRQGAGTGELFF. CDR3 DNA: TGTGCCAGCAGTCCCCGACAGGGGGCCGGCACCGGGGAGCTGTTTTTT.

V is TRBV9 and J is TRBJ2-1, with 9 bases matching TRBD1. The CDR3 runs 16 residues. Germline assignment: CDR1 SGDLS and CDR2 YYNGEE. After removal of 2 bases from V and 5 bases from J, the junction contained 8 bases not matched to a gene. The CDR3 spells CASSVRDREPNNEQFF. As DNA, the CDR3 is TGTGCCAGCAGCGTCCGGGACAGGGAACCGAACAATGAGCAGTTCTTC.

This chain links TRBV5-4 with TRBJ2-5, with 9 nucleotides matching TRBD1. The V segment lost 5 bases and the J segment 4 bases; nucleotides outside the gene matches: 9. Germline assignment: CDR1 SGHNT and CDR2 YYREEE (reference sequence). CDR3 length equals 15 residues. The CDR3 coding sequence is TGTGCCAGCAGTCCTACACAGGGGGCAGGAGAGACCCAGTACTTC. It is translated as CASSPTQGAGETQYF.

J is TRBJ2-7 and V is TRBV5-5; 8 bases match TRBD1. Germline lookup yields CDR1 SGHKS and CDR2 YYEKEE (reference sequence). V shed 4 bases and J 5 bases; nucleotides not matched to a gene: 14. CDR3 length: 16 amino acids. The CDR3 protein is CASSPTSGGADNEQYF. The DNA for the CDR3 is TGTGCCAGCAGCCCTACATCAGGGGGCGCGGACAACGAGCAGTACTTC.

This CDR3 reads CASSVSGSSNSPLHF. For the CDR3, the DNA is TGTGCCAGCAGTGTCTCGGGCAGTTCCAATTCACCCCTCCACTTT. The chain combines TRBV2 with TRBJ1-6; D gene ambiguous. Germline V gene lookup returns CDR1 SNHLY and CDR2 FYNNEI. The length of the CDR3 is 15 residues. The V end was cut by 4 bases, the J end by 7 bases, with 14 bases between.

The CDR3 DNA reads TGCGCCAGCAGTTCTTTGGGGGGAGTTGACAATGAGCAGTTCTTC. It specifies CASSSLGGVDNEQFF. This chain links TRBV10-2 with TRBJ2-1, with a possible D match to TRBD2 (6 bases). Germline V CDR1 and CDR2: WSHSY, SAAADI. There are 15 residues in the CDR3. Trimming cost V 5 bases and J 5 bases, with 16 bases left between them.

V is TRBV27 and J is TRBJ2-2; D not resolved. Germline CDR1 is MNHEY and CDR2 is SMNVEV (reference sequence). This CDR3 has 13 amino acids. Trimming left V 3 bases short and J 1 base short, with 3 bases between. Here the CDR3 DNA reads TGTGCCAGCAGTTTGGTGAACACCGGGGAGCTGTTTTTT. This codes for CASSLVNTGELFF.

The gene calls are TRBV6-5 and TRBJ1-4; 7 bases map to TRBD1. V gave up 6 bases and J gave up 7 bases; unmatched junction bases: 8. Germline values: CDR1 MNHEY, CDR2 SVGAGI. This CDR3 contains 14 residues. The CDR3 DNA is TGTGCCAGCAGCCGGGACAGCGCCTTTGAAAAACTGTTTTTT. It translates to CASSRDSAFEKLFF.

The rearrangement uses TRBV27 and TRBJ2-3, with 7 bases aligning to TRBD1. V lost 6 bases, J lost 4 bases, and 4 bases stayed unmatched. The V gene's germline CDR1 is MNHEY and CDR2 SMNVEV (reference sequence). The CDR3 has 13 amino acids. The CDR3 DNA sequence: TGTGCCAGCAGAAGGCAGGGGGCAGATACGCAGTATTTT. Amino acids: CASRRQGADTQYF.

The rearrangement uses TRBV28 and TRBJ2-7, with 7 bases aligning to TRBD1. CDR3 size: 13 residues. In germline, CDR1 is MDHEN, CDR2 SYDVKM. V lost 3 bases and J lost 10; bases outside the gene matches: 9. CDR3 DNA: TGTGCCAGCAGTTTGAAACAGGGGAGCGGTCAGTACTTC. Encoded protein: CASSLKQGSGQYF. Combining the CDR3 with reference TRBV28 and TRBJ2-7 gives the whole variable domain DVKVTQSSRYLVKRTGEKVFLECVQDMDHENMFWYRQDPGLGLRLIYFSYDVKMKEKGDIPEGYSVSREKKERFSLILESASTNQTSMYLCASSLKQGSGQYFGPGTRLTVT.

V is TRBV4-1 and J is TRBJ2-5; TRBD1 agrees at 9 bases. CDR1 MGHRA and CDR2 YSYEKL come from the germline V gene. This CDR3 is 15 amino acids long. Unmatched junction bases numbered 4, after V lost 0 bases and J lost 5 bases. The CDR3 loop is CASSQERTGAETQYF. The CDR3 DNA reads TGCGCCAGCAGCCAAGAGAGGACAGGGGCGGAGACCCAGTACTTC.

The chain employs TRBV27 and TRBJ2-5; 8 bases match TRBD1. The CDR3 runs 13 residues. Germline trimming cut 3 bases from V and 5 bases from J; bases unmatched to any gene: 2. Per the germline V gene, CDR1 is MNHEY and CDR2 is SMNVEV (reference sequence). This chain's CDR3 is CASSLTGEETQYF. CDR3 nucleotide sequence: TGTGCCAGCAGTTTGACAGGGGAGGAGACCCAGTACTTC.

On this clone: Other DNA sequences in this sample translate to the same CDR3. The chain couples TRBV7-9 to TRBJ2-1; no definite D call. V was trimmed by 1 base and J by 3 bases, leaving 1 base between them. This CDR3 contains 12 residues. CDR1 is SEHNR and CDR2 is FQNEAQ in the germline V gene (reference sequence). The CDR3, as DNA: TGTGCCAGCAGCTTAGGCTACAATGAGCAGTTCTTC. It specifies CASSLGYNEQFF.

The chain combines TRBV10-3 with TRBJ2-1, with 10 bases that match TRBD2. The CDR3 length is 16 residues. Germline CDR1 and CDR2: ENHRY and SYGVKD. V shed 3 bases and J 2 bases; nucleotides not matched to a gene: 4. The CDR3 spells CAISDPSGRAYNEQFF. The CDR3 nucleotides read TGTGCCATCAGTGACCCGAGCGGGAGGGCCTACAATGAGCAGTTCTTC.

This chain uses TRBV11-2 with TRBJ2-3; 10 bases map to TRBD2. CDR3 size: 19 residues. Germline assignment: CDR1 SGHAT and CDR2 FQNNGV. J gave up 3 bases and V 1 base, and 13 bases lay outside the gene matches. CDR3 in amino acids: CASSLGTGLAERDTDTQYF. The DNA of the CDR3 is TGTGCCAGCAGCTTAGGTACCGGACTAGCGGAGAGGGATACAGATACGCAGTATTTT.

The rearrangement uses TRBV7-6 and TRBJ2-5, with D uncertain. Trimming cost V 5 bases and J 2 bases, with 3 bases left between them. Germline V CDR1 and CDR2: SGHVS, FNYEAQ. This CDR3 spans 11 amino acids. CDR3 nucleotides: TGTGCCAGCAGCGTTCAAGAGACCCAGTACTTC. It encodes CASSVQETQYF.

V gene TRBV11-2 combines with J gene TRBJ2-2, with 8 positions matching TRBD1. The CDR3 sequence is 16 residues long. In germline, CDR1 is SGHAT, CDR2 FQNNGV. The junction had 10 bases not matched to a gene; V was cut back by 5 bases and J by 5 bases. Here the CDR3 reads CASSPGTGVGTGELFF. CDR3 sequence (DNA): TGTGCCAGCAGCCCAGGGACAGGTGTCGGGACCGGGGAGCTGTTTTTT.

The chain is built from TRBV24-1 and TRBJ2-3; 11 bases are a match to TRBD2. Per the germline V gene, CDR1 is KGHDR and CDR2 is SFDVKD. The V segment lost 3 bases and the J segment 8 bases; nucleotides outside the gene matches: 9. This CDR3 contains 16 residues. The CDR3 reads CATSDHTSGRSFTQYF. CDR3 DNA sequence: TGTGCCACCAGTGATCACACTAGCGGGAGAAGCTTTACGCAGTATTTT.

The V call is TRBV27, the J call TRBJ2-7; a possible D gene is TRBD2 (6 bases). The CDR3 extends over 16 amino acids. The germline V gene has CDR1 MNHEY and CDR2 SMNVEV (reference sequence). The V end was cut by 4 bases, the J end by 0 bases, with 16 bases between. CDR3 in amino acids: CASSWIGGKGSYEQYF. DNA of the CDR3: TGTGCCAGCAGTTGGATCGGGGGAAAAGGCTCCTACGAGCAGTACTTC.

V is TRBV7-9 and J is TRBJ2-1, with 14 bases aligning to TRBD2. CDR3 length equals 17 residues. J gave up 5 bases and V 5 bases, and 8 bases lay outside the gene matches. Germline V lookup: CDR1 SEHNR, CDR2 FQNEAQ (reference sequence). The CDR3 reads CASSMPVGLAGDNEQFF. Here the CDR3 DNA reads TGTGCCAGCAGCATGCCTGTGGGACTAGCGGGAGACAATGAGCAGTTCTTC.

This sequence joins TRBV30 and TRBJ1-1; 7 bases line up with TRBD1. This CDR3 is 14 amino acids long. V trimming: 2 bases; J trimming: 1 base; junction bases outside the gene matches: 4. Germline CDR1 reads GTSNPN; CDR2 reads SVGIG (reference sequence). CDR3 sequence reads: CAWSLQGRNTEAFF. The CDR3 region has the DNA TGTGCCTGGAGTCTACAGGGGAGGAACACTGAAGCTTTCTTT. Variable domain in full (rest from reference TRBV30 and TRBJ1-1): SQTIHQWPATLVQPVGSPLSLECTVEGTSNPNLYWYRQAAGRGLQLLFYSVGIGQISSEVPQNLSASRPQDRQFILSSKKLLLSDSGFYLCAWSLQGRNTEAFFGQGTRLTVV.

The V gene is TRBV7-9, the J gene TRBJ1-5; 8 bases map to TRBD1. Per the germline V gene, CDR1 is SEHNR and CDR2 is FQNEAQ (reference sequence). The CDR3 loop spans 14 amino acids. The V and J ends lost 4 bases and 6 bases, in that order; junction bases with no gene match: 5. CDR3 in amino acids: CASSSTGETQPQHF. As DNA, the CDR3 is TGTGCCAGCAGCTCGACAGGGGAAACTCAGCCCCAGCATTTT.

The CDR3 DNA reads TGCGCCAGCAGTCAAGCCTTTAATTCACCCCTCCACTTT. It yields the protein CASSQAFNSPLHF. The V gene is TRBV23-1, the J gene TRBJ1-6, with D unresolved. TRBV23-1 belongs to the ORF category, with a function that is uncertain. Trimming took 2 bases from V and 6 from J, leaving 5 bases between them. CDR3 size: 13 residues.

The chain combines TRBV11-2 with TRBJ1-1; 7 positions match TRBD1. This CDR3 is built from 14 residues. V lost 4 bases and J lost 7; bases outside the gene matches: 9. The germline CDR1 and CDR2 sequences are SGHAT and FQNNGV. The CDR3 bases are TGTGCCAGCAGCTCCCCCTGGGGACAGATTGAAGCTTTCTTT. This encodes CASSSPWGQIEAFF.

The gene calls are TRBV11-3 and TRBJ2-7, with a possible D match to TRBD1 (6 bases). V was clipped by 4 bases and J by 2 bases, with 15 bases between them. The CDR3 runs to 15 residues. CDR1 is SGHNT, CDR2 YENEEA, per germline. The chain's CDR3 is CASSYQGQVAYEQYF. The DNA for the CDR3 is TGTGCCAGCAGCTACCAGGGACAAGTCGCCTACGAGCAGTACTTC.

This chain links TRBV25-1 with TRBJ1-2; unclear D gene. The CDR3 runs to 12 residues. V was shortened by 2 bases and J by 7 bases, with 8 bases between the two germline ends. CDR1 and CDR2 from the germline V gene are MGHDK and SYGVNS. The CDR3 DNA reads TGTGCCAGCAGTGAAGGGCTCCGTGGCTACACCTTC. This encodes CASSEGLRGYTF.

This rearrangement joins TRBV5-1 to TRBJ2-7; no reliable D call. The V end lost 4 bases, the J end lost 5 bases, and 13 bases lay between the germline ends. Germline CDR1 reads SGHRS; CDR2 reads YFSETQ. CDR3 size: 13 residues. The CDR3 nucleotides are TGCGCCAGCAGCCGACAAGGCAGAGACGAGCAGTACTTC. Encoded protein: CASSRQGRDEQYF.

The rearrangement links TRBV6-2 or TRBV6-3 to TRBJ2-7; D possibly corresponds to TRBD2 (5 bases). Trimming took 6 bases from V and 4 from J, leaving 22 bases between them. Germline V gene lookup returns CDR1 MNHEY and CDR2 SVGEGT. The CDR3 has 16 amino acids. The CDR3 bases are TGTGCCAGCAGCCTTGGGTCTAGCACGCTAAGTTACGAGCAGTACTTC. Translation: CASSLGSSTLSYEQYF.